This entry concerns a single T cell receptor (beta chain). Its antigen is undetermined. The Oncomine TCR Beta short-read assay sequenced DNA from cultured CD4+ T cells. TCRdb used MiXCR to reprocess the PCR reads, holding one entry per CDR3 protein. The table records around 6,000 distinct CDR3 sequences, 48% of them present only once. Germline V gives CDR1 LNHDA, CDR2 SQIVND (reference sequence). CDR3 length: 13 residues. V dropped 3 bases and J dropped 4 bases, with 9 bases sitting between them. Treatment meaning: roughly 11-day PBMC culture with coronavirus spike peptide pools or control peptides (ViraFEST assay). CD4+ T-cell collection from the unexposed donor predated the COVID-19 pandemic (2011-2018). The sample belongs to a study of vaccination and CD4 T cells after COVID-19.

The sequence was collected from a human donor in good health. The rearrangement uses TRBV19 and TRBJ1-2; D gene uncertain. Sequenced input: CD4+ T cells from blood, cultured in vitro. CDR3 protein: CASSMEKGYGYTF. CDR3 nucleotide sequence: TGTGCCAGTAGTATGGAGAAAGGCTATGGCTACACCTTC. The entire variable domain, with the rest obtained from reference TRBV19 and TRBJ1-2, is as follows: DGGITQSPKYLFRKEGQNVTLSCEQNLNHDAMYWYRQDPGQGLRLIYYSQIVNDFQKGDIAEGYSVSREKKESFPLTVTSAQKNPTAFYLCASSMEKGYGYTFGSGTRLTVV.